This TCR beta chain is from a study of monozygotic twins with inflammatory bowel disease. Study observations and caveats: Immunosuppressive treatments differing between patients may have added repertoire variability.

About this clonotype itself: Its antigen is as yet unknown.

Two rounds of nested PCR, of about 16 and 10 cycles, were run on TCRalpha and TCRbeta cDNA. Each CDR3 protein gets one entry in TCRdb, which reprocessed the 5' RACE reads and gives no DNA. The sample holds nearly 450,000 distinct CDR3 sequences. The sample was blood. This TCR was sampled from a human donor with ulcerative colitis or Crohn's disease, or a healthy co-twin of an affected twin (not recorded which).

CDR3 sequence: CASSQGASGRAGTDTQYF. The V gene is TRBV4-2, the J gene TRBJ2-3; TCRdb lists TRBD2, though no DNA is available to test this call. Looked up from germline, CDR1 is LGHNA and CDR2 is YNFKEQ. The CDR3 extends over 18 amino acids.